This T cell receptor beta chain is drawn from a study of cytomegalovirus exposure and HLA in healthy donors. Study details: Some 77 million unique TCRs from HLA-typed donors were held in an early release of data.

Per germline, CDR1 SGHAT and CDR2 FQNNGV. The CDR3 runs to 14 residues. The V gene end was trimmed by 3 bases and the J gene end by 5 bases; junction bases not matched to a gene: 3. The PCR ran on 60 Vbeta and 13 Jbeta primers. This table comes from immunoSEQ multiplex PCR, and its TCRdb copy is limited to in-frame clones, with some not included. There are roughly 180,000 clones in the sample; around 80% occur only once, and approximately 2% lies in the top ten. Input material: PBMCs. This rearrangement joins TRBV11-2 to TRBJ1-5, with 8 positions matching TRBD1. The receptor was isolated from a woman between 25 and 40 years old in good health and CMV-seronegative. The CDR3 DNA is TGTGCCAGCAGCTTTCAGGGGGCGTATCAGCCCCAGCATTTT. Translated, it gives CASSFQGAYQPQHF.